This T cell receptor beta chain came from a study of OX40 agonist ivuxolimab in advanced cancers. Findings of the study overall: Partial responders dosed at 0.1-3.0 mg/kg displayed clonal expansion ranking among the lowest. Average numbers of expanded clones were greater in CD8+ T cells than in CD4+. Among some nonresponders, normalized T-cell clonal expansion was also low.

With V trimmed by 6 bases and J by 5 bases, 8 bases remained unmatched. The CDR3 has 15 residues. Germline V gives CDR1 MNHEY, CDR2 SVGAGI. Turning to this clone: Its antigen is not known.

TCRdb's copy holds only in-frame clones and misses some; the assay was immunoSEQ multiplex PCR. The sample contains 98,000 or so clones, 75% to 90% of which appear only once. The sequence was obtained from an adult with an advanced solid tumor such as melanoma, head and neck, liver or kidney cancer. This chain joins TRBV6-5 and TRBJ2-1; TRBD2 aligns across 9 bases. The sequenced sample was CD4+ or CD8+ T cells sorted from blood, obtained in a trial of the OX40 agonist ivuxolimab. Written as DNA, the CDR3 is TGTGCCAGCAGCTACACTAGCGGGCGACACAATGAGCAGTTCTTC. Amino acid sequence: CASSYTSGRHNEQFF.